The 27 T cell receptor beta chains in this list originate from one sample, sequenced in a study of T cells in Graves' hyperthyroidism and ophthalmopathy. Amplification of TCR beta CDR3 regions used RNA as the template. The primer set for the first-round RT-PCR of the TCR CDR3 was HTBI. TCRdb used MiXCR to reprocess the multiplex PCR reads, holding one entry per CDR3 protein. The table shows around 530,000 distinct CDR3 sequences, with about a sixth occurring only once. Source material: blood. The receptors stem from a woman aged 18-29 years with Graves' ophthalmopathy.

The V call is TRBV7-9, the J call TRBJ1-2; no clear D gene. Germline V lookup: CDR1 SEHNR, CDR2 FQNEAQ (reference sequence). V lost 5 bases and J lost 3, with 10 bases in between. This CDR3 is 13 amino acids long. The CDR3 DNA follows: TGTGCCAGCAGCGAAAATATCGACTATGGCTACACCTTC. Translating it yields CASSENIDYGYTF.

This clonotype was found many times. This rearrangement joins TRBV5-1 to TRBJ2-3, with D possibly matching TRBD1 (6 bases). Trimming left V 4 bases short and J 0 bases short, with 9 bases between. CDR3 length equals 14 residues. Germline V gene data show CDR1 as SGHRS and CDR2 as YFSETQ. CDR3 nucleotides: TGCGCCAGCAGCGGGGGCGATAGCACAGATACGCAGTATTTT. As protein: CASSGGDSTDTQYF.

The J gene is TRBJ2-2, the V gene TRBV10-1; possible D gene TRBD2, 7 bases. The CDR3 is 16 amino acids. The germline V and J ends were trimmed by 2 bases and 0 bases, with 10 bases remaining between them. Germline V gene lookup returns CDR1 WNHNN and CDR2 SYGVQD (reference sequence). The CDR3 loop is CASSEAGATNTGELFF. The CDR3 DNA sequence: TGCGCCAGCAGTGAGGCGGGGGCCACGAACACCGGGGAGCTGTTTTTT.

The rearrangement uses TRBV20-1 and TRBJ2-3; 12 nucleotides agree with TRBD2. CDR3 length: 16 amino acids. J gave up 5 bases and V 5 bases, and 11 bases lay outside the gene matches. Germline V gene data show CDR1 as DFQATT and CDR2 as SNEGSKA (reference sequence). The CDR3 loop is CSAGAWEGLAGDTQYF. In nucleotides, the CDR3 is TGCAGTGCTGGAGCCTGGGAGGGACTAGCGGGAGATACGCAGTATTTT.

CDR3 coding DNA: TGCGCCAGCAGCCATGGACAGGGGGCCAACGTCCTGACTTTC. This translates into CASSHGQGANVLTF. This rearrangement joins TRBV4-3 to TRBJ2-6; possibly TRBD1 for D (6 bases). The CDR3 length is 14 residues. CDR1 is LGHNA and CDR2 is YSLEER in the germline V gene. Trimming stripped 3 bases from V and 4 bases from J, with 7 bases between.

About this clonotype itself: At one boundary the junction diverges from the germline segment, which might be a read error. This chain connects TRBV29-1 to TRBJ1-2; D is unresolved. The CDR3 has 11 residues. The germline V gene encodes CDR1 SQVTM and CDR2 ANQGSEA. The CDR3 protein is CSVVQDYSYTF. The DNA of the CDR3 is TGCAGCGTTGTCCAAGACTATAGCTACACCTTC.

This clonotype was seen at least ten times. The chain employs TRBV12-3 or TRBV12-4 and TRBJ2-3; 13 nucleotides match TRBD2. Losses at the gene ends were 3 bases for V and 3 bases for J; bases not matched to a gene: 3. There are 16 residues in the CDR3. CDR3 bases: TGTGCCAGCAGTTTGCGGACTAGCGGGAGAACAGATACGCAGTATTTT. Translated, it gives CASSLRTSGRTDTQYF.

With regard to this clonotype: At one boundary the junction diverges from the germline segment, which might be a read error. This chain joins TRBV5-1 and TRBJ1-1, with TRBD1 identical over 7 bases. CDR1 is SGHRS and CDR2 is YFSETQ in the germline V gene. The CDR3 contains 14 residues. CDR3 DNA sequence: TGCGCCGGCAGCTTGGACAGGTCCAACACTGAAGCTTTCTTT. It yields the protein CAGSLDRSNTEAFF.

This clonotype was seen a handful of times. The chain couples TRBV6-1 to TRBJ2-3; D gene uncertain. The CDR3 sequence is 15 residues long. Germline values: CDR1 MNHNS, CDR2 SASEGT. Trimming cost V 0 bases and J 2 bases, with 9 bases left between them. The CDR3 DNA reads TGTGCCAGCAGTGAAGCGCCCTCCCTCACAGATACGCAGTATTTT. Translated: CASSEAPSLTDTQYF.

The rearrangement uses TRBV9 and TRBJ2-2; D is uncertain. V gave up 5 bases and J gave up 0 bases, with 14 bases separating them. Germline CDR1 SGDLS, CDR2 YYNGEE. The CDR3 consists of 16 residues. CDR3 amino acids: CASSLGWLANTGELFF. The CDR3, as DNA: TGTGCCAGCAGTCTAGGGTGGCTCGCGAACACCGGGGAGCTGTTTTTT.

This clonotype was counted at least ten times. CDR3 in DNA: TGTGCCAGCAGCACCGAGGTGGCTAGCGGGAGTTACGAGCAGTACTTC. Its translation is CASSTEVASGSYEQYF. V usage is TRBV7-2 and J usage is TRBJ2-7; 10 bases are shared with TRBD2. The CDR3 covers 16 residues. The germline CDR1 and CDR2 sequences are SGHTA and FQGNSA. Trimming took 5 bases from V and 4 from J; bases not matched to a gene: 11.

This clonotype was counted at least ten times. DNA of the CDR3: TGTGCCAGCAGCCTAGAAAACGAAAACATTCAGTACTTC. As protein: CASSLENENIQYF. The V call is TRBV7-8, the J call TRBJ2-4; no clear D gene. CDR1 and CDR2 from the germline V gene are SGHVS and FQNEAQ. V lost 5 bases and J 5 bases, leaving 10 bases between the germline ends. The CDR3 runs to 13 residues. The whole variable domain, filled in from reference TRBV7-8 and TRBJ2-4, reads GAGVSQSPRYKVAKRGQDVALRCDPISGHVSLFWYQQALGQGPEFLTYFQNEAQLDKSGLPSDRFFAERPEGSVSTLKIQRTQQEDSAVYLCASSLENENIQYFGAGTRLSVL.

Only a few counts were recorded for this clonotype. The chain couples TRBV9 to TRBJ1-2, with 9 positions matching TRBD1. Germline assignment: CDR1 SGDLS and CDR2 YYNGEE. The V and J ends lost 3 bases and 3 bases, in that order; junction bases with no gene match: 15. The CDR3 length is 18 residues. The CDR3 bases are TGTGCCAGCAGCGCCCCTCGAAGGATGGGACAGGGTGACTATGGCTACACCTTC. Its protein product is CASSAPRRMGQGDYGYTF.

This clonotype appeared many times. The V and J genes are TRBV29-1 and TRBJ1-1; D may be TRBD1 (5 bases). This CDR3 comprises 16 residues. The V end lost 4 bases, the J end lost 7 bases, and 25 bases lay between the germline ends. Germline CDR1 SQVTM, CDR2 ANQGSEA. For the CDR3, the DNA is TGCAGCGTTGGGAGAGAAAGGCAGGGCCTCAGCTATGAAGCTTTCTTT. Amino acid sequence: CSVGRERQGLSYEAFF.

This clonotype was found a few times. The chain combines TRBV20-1 with TRBJ2-1; a possible D gene is TRBD2 (6 bases). Germline loops: CDR1 DFQATT, CDR2 SNEGSKA (reference sequence). The CDR3 sequence is 15 residues long. V was clipped by 2 bases and J by 5 bases, with 16 bases between them. The CDR3 is CSARTSGVADNEQFF. Written as DNA, the CDR3 is TGCAGTGCTAGAACGTCGGGAGTAGCCGACAATGAGCAGTTCTTC.

This clonotype showed up many times. The chain recombines TRBV28 with TRBJ1-3; 9 bases agree with TRBD1. The CDR3 totals 16 residues. With 3 bases clipped from V and 2 bases from J, the junction kept 5 bases outside the gene matches. The germline V gene has CDR1 MDHEN and CDR2 SYDVKM. The CDR3 loop reads CASSLDRGSPGNTIYF. The CDR3, as DNA: TGTGCCAGCAGTTTGGACAGGGGCTCCCCTGGAAACACCATATATTTT.

This clonotype was seen many times. J is TRBJ2-1 and V is TRBV20-1; 7 nucleotides agree with TRBD1. The junction had 14 bases not matched to a gene; V was cut back by 5 bases and J by 7 bases. The V gene's germline CDR1 is DFQATT and CDR2 SNEGSKA (reference sequence). This CDR3 is 15 amino acids long. The DNA of the CDR3 is TGCAGTGCTCCCCGGGGCGACAGGGTGGGGAATGAGCAGTTCTTC. Encoded protein: CSAPRGDRVGNEQFF.

This clonotype was recorded at least ten times. J is TRBJ2-5 and V is TRBV12-3 or TRBV12-4, with TRBD1 matching over 7 bases. The CDR3 has 15 amino acids. After removal of 5 bases from V and 4 bases from J, the junction contained 10 bases not matched to a gene. Here the CDR3 reads CASSAEGARTETQYF. The CDR3 DNA reads as TGTGCCAGCAGTGCCGAGGGGGCGCGTACAGAGACCCAGTACTTC.

The sample holds many counts of this clonotype. The chain joins TRBV30 to TRBJ1-1; D not certain. From germline, CDR1 is GTSNPN and CDR2 SVGIG (reference sequence). Between the trimmed V and J ends, which lost 8 bases and 4 bases, there was a span of 14 bases. The CDR3 covers 12 residues. The CDR3 bases are TGTGCCGGTTCCCCGAGGAGCACTGAAGCTTTCTTT. Translated: CAGSPRSTEAFF. Full variable domain (missing parts from reference TRBV30 and TRBJ1-1): SQTIHQWPATLVQPVGSPLSLECTVEGTSNPNLYWYRQAAGRGLQLLFYSVGIGQISSEVPQNLSASRPQDRQFILSSKKLLLSDSGFYLCAGSPRSTEAFFGQGTRLTVV.

This clonotype was observed many times. Here the CDR3 reads CASSLDLRTRSDTQYF. Written as DNA, the CDR3 is TGTGCCAGCAGCTTGGACCTTCGGACTAGGTCAGATACGCAGTATTTT. This sequence joins TRBV5-4 and TRBJ2-3; TRBD2 matches at 7 bases. J lost 4 bases, V lost 0 bases, and 8 bases had no gene match. This CDR3 contains 16 residues. The germline V gene has CDR1 SGHNT and CDR2 YYREEE (reference sequence).

This clonotype was counted at least ten times. The chain carries TRBV28 and TRBJ1-1; 10 bases are shared with TRBD1. V dropped 6 bases and J dropped 6; count of bases not matched to a gene: 13. Per germline, CDR1 MDHEN and CDR2 SYDVKM. This CDR3 comprises 16 residues. CDR3 sequence (DNA): TGTGCCAGCAGCCGACGGACAGGGGGACCTGACGCTGAAGCTTTCTTT. This gives the protein CASSRRTGGPDAEAFF.

J is TRBJ2-2 and V is TRBV20-1; unclear D gene. The germline V and J ends were trimmed by 1 base and 6 bases, with 6 bases remaining between them. CDR1 is DFQATT, CDR2 SNEGSKA, per germline (reference sequence). The CDR3 consists of 12 residues. DNA of the CDR3: TGCAGTGCTAGAGTTGGTCCCGGGGAGCTGTTTTTT. Its translation: CSARVGPGELFF.

This clonotype was counted only a few times. The J gene is TRBJ1-6, the V gene TRBV15, with 8 nucleotides matching TRBD1. This CDR3 has 14 amino acids. The J segment lost 7 bases and the V segment lost 5 bases, leaving 4 bases of the junction unmatched. Germline CDR1 LNHNV, CDR2 YYDKDF (reference sequence). CDR3 region: CATSLDRGNSPLHF. The CDR3 nucleotides read TGTGCCACCAGCCTCGACAGGGGCAATTCACCCCTCCACTTT.

This clonotype was observed a few times. V and J are TRBV6-1 and TRBJ2-1; TRBD1 agrees at 10 bases. V dropped 6 bases and J dropped 3; count of bases not matched to a gene: 2. Germline loops: CDR1 MNHNS, CDR2 SASEGT. The CDR3 spans 14 residues. Here the CDR3 reads CASSGTGVYNEQFF. DNA of the CDR3: TGTGCCAGCAGCGGGACAGGGGTCTACAATGAGCAGTTCTTC.

This clonotype was recorded many times. The rearrangement uses TRBV11-3 and TRBJ2-1, with D perhaps TRBD2 (5 bases). This CDR3 is built from 13 residues. Trimming took 5 bases from V and 10 from J, leaving 15 bases between them. Germline V lookup: CDR1 SGHNT, CDR2 YENEEA. The chain's CDR3 is CASSPPGRYEQFF. The CDR3, as DNA: TGTGCCAGCAGCCCCCCGGGAAGATACGAGCAGTTCTTC.

This clonotype was seen at least ten times. The chain links TRBV2 to TRBJ1-2; D not certain. Looked up from germline, CDR1 is SNHLY and CDR2 is FYNNEI. V dropped 7 bases and J dropped 4 bases, with 13 bases sitting between them. The CDR3 is made up of 13 amino acids. The chain's CDR3 is CASTLQITYGYTF. In nucleotides, the CDR3 is TGTGCCAGCACTCTACAGATAACCTATGGCTACACCTTC.

There are many counts of this clonotype. The chain employs TRBV13 and TRBJ1-2; D unresolved. This CDR3 comprises 15 residues. Germline-derived CDR1 and CDR2 are PRHDT and FYEKMQ (reference sequence). V was trimmed by 4 bases and J by 4 bases, leaving 16 bases between them. The CDR3 nucleotides read TGTGCCAGCAGCTCAGGACCTCCGGCCCCCTATGGCTACACCTTC. It specifies CASSSGPPAPYGYTF.